The 7 T cell receptor beta chains in this list originate from one sample, sequenced in a study of T cell clones after liver transplantation. Clones were sequenced by immunoSEQ multiplex PCR, and TCRdb holds only the in-frame ones, with some missing. The table lists some 110,000 clones, around nine tenths of them singletons, with approximately 0.84% in the top ten. The sequences come from CD4+ T cells from blood, collected 12 months after liver transplant. The receptors come from a human patient who received a liver transplant. Part of the T cells may come from the graft donor.

The gene calls are TRBV7-9 and TRBJ2-2; no definite D call. The length of the CDR3 is 14 residues. The V end was cut by 0 bases, the J end by 4 bases, with 6 bases between. Germline CDR1 and CDR2: SEHNR and FQNEAQ (reference sequence). Here the CDR3 DNA reads TGTGCCAGCAGCTTAGCCCGGGCCACCGGGGAGCTGTTTTTT. Translated, it gives CASSLARATGELFF.

The chain has TRBV15 and TRBJ2-5; D unresolved. This CDR3 is built from 15 residues. The V end was cut by 5 bases, the J end by 1 base, with 14 bases between. In germline, CDR1 is LNHNV, CDR2 YYDKDF (reference sequence). The CDR3 coding sequence is TGTGCCACCAGCCGTGATAAGAACCTCCAAGAGACCCAGTACTTC. Translating gives CATSRDKNLQETQYF.

This chain connects TRBV7-2 to TRBJ1-1; tentative D call: TRBD1 (5 bases). This CDR3 contains 14 residues. V dropped 1 base and J dropped 7 bases, with 13 bases sitting between them. CDR1 is SGHTA, CDR2 FQGNSA, per germline. The CDR3: CASSLDPGPDEAFF. Here the CDR3 DNA reads TGTGCCAGCAGCTTAGACCCAGGGCCGGATGAAGCTTTCTTT.

This rearrangement joins TRBV5-1 to TRBJ2-2, with D possibly TRBD2 on 5 matching bases. The CDR3 contains 17 residues. V was cut by 0 bases and J by 6 bases, with 18 bases left in between. The V gene's germline CDR1 is SGHRS and CDR2 YFSETQ. CDR3 nucleotides: TGCGCCAGCAGCTTGGTGGTCGGGGTGGCAGAACCCGGGGAGCTGTTTTTT. Amino acids: CASSLVVGVAEPGELFF.

J is TRBJ2-5 and V is TRBV2, with 7 nucleotides matching TRBD2. The junction had 21 bases not matched to a gene; V was cut back by 10 bases and J by 4 bases. This CDR3 contains 17 residues. CDR1 and CDR2 from the germline V gene are SNHLY and FYNNEI. The CDR3 DNA reads as TGTGCCACCCAACTACACCAGGCTAGCGGAAGAGGAGAGACCCAGTACTTC. The encoded protein is CATQLHQASGRGETQYF.

This rearrangement joins TRBV11-3 to TRBJ2-1; TRBD1 agrees at 8 bases. The V and J ends lost 5 bases and 6 bases, in that order; junction bases with no gene match: 6. Germline CDR1 reads SGHNT; CDR2 reads YENEEA. The CDR3 spans 14 residues. The CDR3 DNA sequence: TGTGCCAGCAGCCCCGCGGACAGGGTCAATGAGCAGTTCTTC. As protein: CASSPADRVNEQFF.

The chain has TRBV5-4 and TRBJ1-1, with TRBD1 identical over 10 bases. V was clipped by 4 bases and J by 5 bases; unmatched bases: 5. The CDR3 contains 14 residues. Germline loops: CDR1 SGHNT, CDR2 YYREEE (reference sequence). The CDR3 protein is CASSGGQGRTEAFF. The DNA of the CDR3 is TGTGCCAGCAGCGGGGGACAGGGGCGTACTGAAGCTTTCTTT.